This T cell receptor (beta chain) was profiled in a study of blood T cell repertoires in COVID-19 (dated by TCRdb to about 2020). Concerning the study at large: The collaborator samples originated in the United States, Italy and Spain and spanned the acute and convalescent phases of COVID-19. A freely available public database, intended as a resource for researchers studying the immune response to SARS-CoV-2, is where the repertoires were released. Sample metadata almost always included a de-identified subject ID, COVID-19 status, age in years and sex. The material from the prospective study consisted of cDNA or gDNA derived from T cells, B-cell-depleted T cells, or PBMCs. Deeply sampled blood TCRbeta repertoires from subjects exposed to, actively infected with, or recovered from COVID-19 were included in the dataset. The samples were drawn from two sources: the first 160 participants of the ongoing ImmuneRACE study, and over 950 subjects contributed by 6 global collaborators. Where HLA class I and class II types were available, the types were taken from metadata supplied by the sample provider, not from assay-based typing. What the authors observed across the whole study: The amount of clinical and demographic metadata varied by source and participant and was provided uncurated.

The germline ends are 7 bases apart after V is trimmed by 0 bases and J by 3 bases. Based on the germline V gene, the CDR1 and CDR2 sequences are SGHDT and YYEEEE. The cysteine opens and the phenylalanine closes a CDR3 of 14 amino acids. Only the CDR3 DNA is retained, 42 bases long and in frame from the first base. TCRbeta CDR3 regions were amplified from genomic DNA using the immunoSEQ Assay, a bias-controlled multiplex PCR. The authors processed their data as follows. The number of nucleated cells in each sample was estimated from the amplification of reference gene primers within the assay. Sequence reads were collapsed and filtered to measure the absolute abundance of every unique TCRbeta CDR3 rearrangement. Productive Simpson clonality was computed per sample as the square root of Simpson's diversity index over productive rearrangements. Imported from immuneACCESS, the table was reduced by TCRdb to in-frame sequences with V and J called. These copies leave out some clones; in studies compared against another copy, an unresolved V gene accounts for under half, and the cause of the remainder is not known. V, J and clone size reflect that table, while D and trimming were determined from the DNA. This sample gives 150,000 to 200,000 clones in total; under 90% of them show up just once. Together, the top ten hold roughly 3.5% of the sample.

Participants in the prospective study were enrolled through a virtual design, were aged roughly 18 to 95 years, and lived in approximately 24 United States geographic areas. To assign participants to cohorts, the prospective study relied on clinical history that participants themselves reported in a screening survey and a study questionnaire. For ImmuneRACE Cohort 3, a participant was defined as recovered based on two consecutive negative NP/OP PCR tests, clearance by a healthcare professional, or resolution of symptoms. Mobile phlebotomists in the prospective study collected whole blood, serum and a nasopharyngeal or oropharyngeal swab from every participant. Participants in the prospective study had the option to provide additional blood draws and questionnaires over a roughly two-month period. Before DNA extraction, blood samples from the prospective study were shipped at room temperature or frozen.

This clone has only one observation. Its antigen is still unknown. Nothing much larger sits one base from this clone, and base qualities are not available. The clonotype was recovered from a woman aged 60-75 years who had recovered from COVID-19. The chain was built from TRBV5-6 and TRBJ2-1; possibly the D gene is TRBD1, per 5 matching bases. Material for sequencing was PBMCs or T cells enriched from blood (not recorded which). The DNA sequence is given as TGTGCCAGCAGCTTGGAAACAGGCTACAATGAGCAGTTCTTC. It encodes CASSLETGYNEQFF.